The subject of this entry is one TCR beta chain. Measured with immunoSEQ multiplex PCR; TCRdb has only the in-frame clones, and not every one. The data hold tens of thousands of clones, with about 89% observed a single time. The CDR3 contains 16 residues. Trimming cost V 0 bases and J 6 bases, with 18 bases left between them. CDR1 is SGHTA and CDR2 is FQGNSA in the germline V gene. This record belongs to a study of T cell changes during pregnancy in multiple sclerosis. The sequence derives from a female donor with multiple sclerosis, enrolled in a pregnancy study. The sample in question was CD4+ T cells from peripheral blood mononuclear cells, obtained in the first trimester of pregnancy. The chain links TRBV7-2 to TRBJ2-7; D possibly corresponds to TRBD2 (7 bases). For the CDR3, the DNA is TGTGCCAGCAGCTTAGCGTGGGGGGGGCGCAGCCCCGAGCAGTACTTC. Protein product: CASSLAWGGRSPEQYF.